This is a list of T cell receptor beta chains from one sample in a study of cytomegalovirus exposure and HLA in healthy donors. TCRdb keeps only in-frame clones here, not all; method: immunoSEQ multiplex PCR. In the table there are a few hundred thousand clones, 90% of which are singletons. The sequencing input was PBMCs. The receptors shown here come from a young woman in good health and CMV-seronegative. Each CDR3 is given with its conserved first and last residue. Fields, in order: clone size, V gene, D gene, J gene, CDR3 DNA, CDR3 protein. The D gene is left open where the match is weak. Clone size is shown for a subset of rows, as once, few, many or a class of expanded clone.

>once|TRBV28|-|TRBJ1-5
TGTGCCAGCAGTTTCAGGGGCAGCCCGCCCCAGCATTTT
CASSFRGSPPQHF
>-|TRBV5-1|-|TRBJ2-3
TGCGCCAGCAGCTTGGGGGAGGAAACAGATACGCAGTATTTT
CASSLGEETDTQYF
>-|TRBV5-6|-|TRBJ2-5
TGTGCCAGCAGCCTGGGGTTCGGAGAGACCCAGTACTTC
CASSLGFGETQYF
>-|TRBV6-6|TRBD1|TRBJ2-3
TGTGCCAGCAGTTACGGGGGACAGACGGGCACAGATACGCAGTATTTT
CASSYGGQTGTDTQYF
>-|TRBV4-1|-|TRBJ2-7
TGCGCCAGCAGCCAACTAAGGGTAGGATCCTACGAGCAGTACTTC
CASSQLRVGSYEQYF
>-|TRBV27|TRBD2|TRBJ2-1
TGTGCCAGCAGGGGGACTAGCGGGAGCTTTACTTACAATGAGCAGTTCTTC
CASRGTSGSFTYNEQFF
>-|TRBV4-3|TRBD2|TRBJ2-4
TGCGCCAGCAGCCAACAACCGGGACTAGGAGACATTCAGTACTTC
CASSQQPGLGDIQYF
>-|TRBV28|-|TRBJ2-1
TGTGCCAGCGCTGAGGGTTGGGGTCCCGATGAGCAGTTCTTC
CASAEGWGPDEQFF
>once|TRBV19|TRBD2|TRBJ2-7
TGTGCCAGTAGTCCTAGCGGAGGCTCCTACGAGCAGTACTTC
CASSPSGGSYEQYF
>-|TRBV13|TRBD2|TRBJ2-5
TGTGCCAGCAGCTTCGGGACTAGCGGTAAAGAGACCCAGTACTTC
CASSFGTSGKETQYF
>once|TRBV5-4|-|TRBJ2-1
TGTGCCAGCAGTGGTAGGAGGACGATTAACAATGAGCAGTTCTTC
CASSGRRTINNEQFF
>-|TRBV12-5|-|TRBJ2-1
TGTGCTAGTGGTTTGGCCCGGGTGGATGAGCAGTTCTTC
CASGLARVDEQFF
>-|TRBV4-3|-|TRBJ2-7
TGCGCCAGCAGCCAAGAACATAACTACGAGCAGTACTTC
CASSQEHNYEQYF
>-|TRBV5-1|TRBD1|TRBJ1-2
TGCGCCAGCAGCTTGGCGGCAGGGGGTAACTATGGCTACACCTTC
CASSLAAGGNYGYTF
>-|TRBV2|-|TRBJ1-1
TGTGCCAGCAGTGGAGGTGAAGCTTTCTTT
CASSGGEAFF
>-|TRBV2|TRBD1|TRBJ2-6
TGTGCCAGCAGTGAACCCGGGACAGGTTTTGCTGGGGCCAACGTCCTGACTTTC
CASSEPGTGFAGANVLTF
>-|TRBV5-1|-|TRBJ2-3
TGCGCCAGCAGTGACTACACAGATACGCAGTATTTT
CASSDYTDTQYF
>-|TRBV7-6|-|TRBJ2-6
TGTGCCAGCAGCTTAGCAGCGTCTGGGGCCAACGTCCTGACTTTC
CASSLAASGANVLTF
>-|TRBV4-2|TRBD2|TRBJ2-6
TGTGCCAGCAGCGCTGCCGGACTAGCGGGAATCGGGGCCAACGTCCTGACTTTC
CASSAAGLAGIGANVLTF
>once|TRBV5-4|TRBD2|TRBJ2-2
TGTGCCAGCAGCCTGAGGGGCGGGACTAGCAATTACGGGGAGCTGTTTTTT
CASSLRGGTSNYGELFF
>-|TRBV25-1|-|TRBJ2-2
TGTGCCAGCAGTGACTTTTCTGGTCCCGGGGAGCTGTTTTTT
CASSDFSGPGELFF
>-|TRBV27|TRBD2|TRBJ2-1
TGTGCCAGCAGTTTAGAGCCGGAGACTAGCGGGAGGTATGAGCAGTTCTTC
CASSLEPETSGRYEQFF
>-|TRBV6-5|TRBD2|TRBJ2-2
TGTGCCACCCTCCGCACGGGAGGTACCACCGGGGAGCTGTTTTTT
CATLRTGGTTGELFF
>-|TRBV14|-|TRBJ2-5
TGTGCCAGCAGCTTTACCCGGGGGCCTCGGGAGACCCAGTACTTC
CASSFTRGPRETQYF
>-|TRBV27|TRBD2|TRBJ2-5
TGTGCCAGCAGTCCCGCAGGTCCCCTCGCGGGAGGTCAAGAGACCCAGTACTTC
CASSPAGPLAGGQETQYF
>-|TRBV2|TRBD1|TRBJ1-1
TGTGCCAGCAGTGAACTCGAGACAGGGATGACTGAAGCTTTCTTT
CASSELETGMTEAFF
>-|TRBV30|-|TRBJ1-1
TGTGCCTGGAGTCGGGACGACCTGAACACTGAAGCTTTCTTT
CAWSRDDLNTEAFF
>-|TRBV25-1|TRBD1|TRBJ1-2
TGTGCCACCCATACGGACAGGGGAACCTTTTATGGCTACACCTTC
CATHTDRGTFYGYTF
>-|TRBV27|TRBD2|TRBJ2-3
TGTGCCAGCAGTCCCGGACTAGCGGGACCCACAGATACGCAGTATTTT
CASSPGLAGPTDTQYF
>-|TRBV7-9|-|TRBJ1-5
TGTGCCAGCAGCTTAGCCAGGGTAGGGATCGATCAGCCCCAGCATTTT
CASSLARVGIDQPQHF
>-|TRBV13|-|TRBJ1-2
TGTGCCAGCAGGGCTACCAGAGAATCCTATGGCTACACCTTC
CASRATRESYGYTF
>-|TRBV6-5|-|TRBJ2-1
TGTGCCAGCAGTTACTCGATCGTCAGTCTCGAGGATGAGCAGTTCTTC
CASSYSIVSLEDEQFF